Following are 19 T cell receptor beta chains from one sample sequenced in a study of blood T cell repertoires in COVID-19 (dated by TCRdb to the early 2020s). Library method: the immunoSEQ multiplex PCR assay. Not all clones reach the TCRdb copy of this immuneACCESS table, which keeps in-frame sequences only. Checked studies attribute under half of the gap to unresolved V genes and leave the rest unexplained. This sample gives about 240,000 clones in total; 88% of them show up just once. Roughly 0.8% of the sample is taken by the ten largest. The sequencing input was peripheral blood. These receptors were collected from a woman under 40 with acute or convalescent COVID-19.

This chain joins TRBV28 and TRBJ2-3; TRBD2 aligns across 7 bases. The junction had 6 bases not matched to a gene; V was cut back by 3 bases and J by 0 bases. This CDR3 contains 16 residues. CDR1 and CDR2 from the germline V gene are MDHEN and SYDVKM. DNA for the CDR3: TGTGCCAGCAGTTTCCTAGCGGAACCTAGCACAGATACGCAGTATTTT. Its translation is CASSFLAEPSTDTQYF.

This rearrangement joins TRBV5-4 to TRBJ1-1; D is unclear. Looked up from germline, CDR1 is SGHNT and CDR2 is YYREEE (reference sequence). V dropped 8 bases and J dropped 2 bases, with 10 bases sitting between them. The CDR3 extends over 12 amino acids. For the CDR3, the DNA is TGTGCCAGTCGAGTAGAAAACACTGAAGCTTTCTTT. The encoded protein is CASRVENTEAFF.

The rearrangement uses TRBV7-9 and TRBJ2-1, with 7 nucleotides matching TRBD1. V dropped 4 bases and J dropped 7; count of bases not matched to a gene: 10. Germline CDR1 and CDR2: SEHNR and FQNEAQ (reference sequence). The CDR3 runs to 15 residues. The CDR3 DNA reads as TGTGCCAGCAGCTCCGGGACAGCCGGGCGTAATGAGCAGTTCTTC. Its translation is CASSSGTAGRNEQFF.

The gene calls are TRBV27 and TRBJ1-1, with D hard to call. This CDR3 has 13 residues. From germline, CDR1 is MNHEY and CDR2 SMNVEV (reference sequence). V gave up 5 bases and J gave up 1 base, with 8 bases separating them. Here the CDR3 DNA reads TGTGCCAGCAGTCTAAACCGGAACACTGAAGCTTTCTTT. Translated: CASSLNRNTEAFF.

The V call is TRBV29-1, the J call TRBJ2-1, with 7 bases matching TRBD2. V was pared by 1 base and J by 1 base, with 16 bases of the junction left unmatched. In germline, CDR1 is SQVTM, CDR2 ANQGSEA. The CDR3 has 19 residues. The CDR3 loop reads CSVEGRGRLAHISYNEQFF. For the CDR3, the DNA is TGCAGCGTTGAAGGGCGGGGGAGACTAGCTCACATTTCCTACAATGAGCAGTTCTTC.

The chain carries TRBV12-3 or TRBV12-4 and TRBJ2-3; D unclear. CDR3 size: 11 residues. Trimming removed 8 bases at V and 6 bases at J, with 9 bases between. The CDR3 nucleotides read TGTGCCAGCGCTCTATCCGATACGCAGTATTTT. Amino acids: CASALSDTQYF.

The chain carries TRBV19 and TRBJ1-6; 8 bases fit TRBD1. V was clipped by 6 bases and J by 9 bases; unmatched bases: 16. CDR3 size: 17 residues. In germline, CDR1 is LNHDA, CDR2 SQIVND (reference sequence). CDR3 sequence (DNA): TGTGCCAGTAGCAACCGGGACAGGCCATCGTCGGGTTCACCCCTCCACTTT. Residues: CASSNRDRPSSGSPLHF.

The V and J genes are TRBV7-9 and TRBJ2-2; a possible D gene is TRBD1 (6 bases). The V end lost 5 bases, the J end lost 4 bases, and 11 bases lay between the germline ends. The CDR3 has 14 residues. Germline CDR1 is SEHNR and CDR2 is FQNEAQ (reference sequence). The CDR3 DNA reads TGTGCCAGCAGCCCGGACAGTTCCACCGGGGAGCTGTTTTTT. This sequence encodes CASSPDSSTGELFF.

The chain joins TRBV29-1 to TRBJ1-5; tentative D call: TRBD1 (6 bases). V lost 5 bases and J 6 bases, leaving 20 bases between the germline ends. Germline CDR1 SQVTM, CDR2 ANQGSEA. The CDR3 has 15 residues. The CDR3 protein is CSVLTLAGAGQPQHF. In DNA form, the CDR3 reads TGCAGCGTTTTGACCTTGGCGGGGGCAGGTCAGCCCCAGCATTTT.

This clone has just a few counts. The chain is built from TRBV9 and TRBJ2-7; 8 bases match TRBD1. Germline V gene data show CDR1 as SGDLS and CDR2 as YYNGEE. V lost 4 bases and J lost 6; bases outside the gene matches: 12. The CDR3 is 15 residues long. CDR3 region: CASSPSQGAFSEQYF. Written as DNA, the CDR3 is TGTGCCAGCAGCCCCAGTCAGGGGGCTTTCTCCGAGCAGTACTTC.

The chain joins TRBV10-1 to TRBJ2-7; 7 positions match TRBD1. The V segment lost 3 bases and the J segment 2 bases; nucleotides outside the gene matches: 1. This CDR3 contains 13 residues. Germline CDR1 is WNHNN and CDR2 is SYGVQD (reference sequence). For the CDR3, the DNA is TGCGCCAGCAGTGAAGGGACAGCCTACGAGCAGTACTTC. This translates into CASSEGTAYEQYF.

This chain joins TRBV3-1 (or the pseudogene TRBV3-2) and TRBJ2-5, with 9 nucleotides matching TRBD1. V trimming: 5 bases; J trimming: 7 bases; junction bases outside the gene matches: 11. Germline lookup yields CDR1 LGHDT and CDR2 YNNKEL (reference sequence). This CDR3 is 15 amino acids long. In DNA, the CDR3 is TGTGCCAGCAGCGTAAAACAGGGGGCCTCGGGGACCCAGTACTTC. As protein: CASSVKQGASGTQYF.

This chain connects TRBV9 to TRBJ1-5; maybe TRBD1 (5 bases). The germline CDR1 and CDR2 sequences are SGDLS and YYNGEE. V lost 3 bases, J lost 2 bases, and 9 bases lay in between. There are 14 residues in the CDR3. CDR3 nucleotides: TGTGCCAGCAGCGGGGGACTGCGCAATCAGCCCCAGCATTTT. Translating gives CASSGGLRNQPQHF.

The chain carries TRBV9 and TRBJ2-3; TRBD1 matches at 11 bases. Germline lookup yields CDR1 SGDLS and CDR2 YYNGEE. The J segment lost 9 bases and the V segment lost 3 bases, leaving 12 bases of the junction unmatched. The CDR3 length is 16 residues. CDR3 nucleotide sequence: TGTGCCAGCAGCGCGCCTGGACAGGGGGCCTTCGGAACGCAGTATTTT. Its protein is CASSAPGQGAFGTQYF.

The chain is built from TRBV7-9 and TRBJ2-4, with 8 positions matching TRBD2. The CDR3 spans 16 residues. V lost 2 bases to trimming and J lost 8 bases; unmatched junction nucleotides: 11. The V gene's germline CDR1 is SEHNR and CDR2 FQNEAQ (reference sequence). CDR3 DNA sequence: TGTGCCAGCAGCTTACGCTCGGGAGGGGAGTTTGACATTCAGTACTTC. Its translation is CASSLRSGGEFDIQYF.

This clone appeared once. The CDR3 DNA follows: TGTGCCAGCAGCTCGAGCGGTTCAACCGGGGAGACCCAGTACTTC. Protein product: CASSSSGSTGETQYF. The chain carries TRBV5-4 and TRBJ2-5; D perhaps matches TRBD2 (5 bases). This CDR3 has 15 amino acids. CDR1 and CDR2 (germline): SGHNT, YYREEE (reference sequence). V lost 3 bases, J lost 5 bases, and 17 bases lay in between.

This sequence joins TRBV6-6 and TRBJ1-5, with 9 positions matching TRBD1. This CDR3 has 14 amino acids. The germline V gene encodes CDR1 MNHNY and CDR2 SVGAGI (reference sequence). J was trimmed by 2 bases and V by 7 bases; bases with no gene match: 3. This CDR3 reads CASIRTGGNQPQHF. As DNA, the CDR3 is TGTGCCAGCATTCGGACAGGGGGCAATCAGCCCCAGCATTTT.

About this clone itself: Other DNA sequences within the sample encode an identical CDR3. The rearrangement uses TRBV30 and TRBJ2-1; unclear D gene. Germline CDR1 reads GTSNPN; CDR2 reads SVGIG (reference sequence). V lost 3 bases and J 0 bases, leaving 3 bases between the germline ends. This CDR3 is 12 amino acids long. In nucleotides, the CDR3 is TGTGCCTGGAGCAGCTCCTACAATGAGCAGTTCTTC. Translating it yields CAWSSSYNEQFF.

The chain is built from TRBV11-1 and TRBJ1-1, with 8 nucleotides matching TRBD1. CDR1 SGHAT and CDR2 FQDESV come from the germline V gene (reference sequence). The CDR3 runs 15 residues. The ends lost 5 bases at V and 0 bases at J; junction bases unmatched: 5. The CDR3: CASSPRTGMNTEAFF. The CDR3 DNA follows: TGTGCCAGCAGCCCACGGACAGGGATGAACACTGAAGCTTTCTTT.